Shown below are 24 T cell receptor beta chains from a single sample sequenced in a study of shared clonotypes between healthy human individuals. Profiling relied on immunoSEQ multiplex PCR, and the TCRdb table lists in-frame clones only, not all of them. The sample lists more than 2,000,000 clones; roughly nine tenths were seen once. The sequenced material came from naive CD4+ T cells sorted from blood. Regarding subset: CD45RA+ positively selected. The receptor set was obtained from a man younger than 35 in good health.

CDR3 bases: TGTGCCAGCAGCCCAACCGGGACAGGGGATGAAAAACTGTTTTTT. Amino acid sequence: CASSPTGTGDEKLFF. This sequence joins TRBV7-3 and TRBJ1-4; 10 bases match TRBD1. The V gene's germline CDR1 is SGHTA and CDR2 FQGTGA. Germline trimming cut 5 bases from V and 6 bases from J; bases unmatched to any gene: 6. CDR3 length: 15 amino acids.

This chain joins TRBV30 and TRBJ2-6; 8 positions agree with TRBD1. The CDR3 covers 15 residues. V lost 5 bases and J lost 1; bases outside the gene matches: 4. Germline V lookup: CDR1 GTSNPN, CDR2 SVGIG (reference sequence). CDR3: CAWGQGASGANVLTF. CDR3 coding DNA: TGTGCCTGGGGGCAGGGGGCTTCTGGGGCCAACGTCCTGACTTTC.

This chain joins TRBV18 and TRBJ1-2; D is ambiguous. The germline gives CDR1 KGHSH, CDR2 LQKENI. CDR3 length: 14 amino acids. V was pared by 0 bases and J by 4 bases, with 9 bases between. The DNA for the CDR3 is TGTGCCAGCTCACCACCGAACGAGTTCTATGGCTACACCTTC. Protein product: CASSPPNEFYGYTF.

As concerns this clone: Other DNA sequences in this sample translate to the same CDR3. The V call is TRBV7-9, the J call TRBJ2-7; a possible D gene is TRBD2 (6 bases). The ends were cut back, 3 bases at V and 0 bases at J, with 12 bases in the middle. CDR1 is SEHNR and CDR2 is FQNEAQ in the germline V gene (reference sequence). There are 15 residues in the CDR3. This chain's CDR3 is CASSLGGTSSYEQYF. In DNA form, the CDR3 reads TGTGCCAGCAGCTTGGGCGGGACCAGCTCCTACGAGCAGTACTTC.

This clone occurred once. The genes are TRBV5-1 and TRBJ2-1, with 8 bases aligning to TRBD2. J was trimmed by 7 bases and V by 4 bases; bases with no gene match: 7. This CDR3 has 14 amino acids. The germline CDR1 and CDR2 sequences are SGHRS and YFSETQ. In nucleotides, the CDR3 is TGCGCCAGCAGCCTGGGACTAGATTGGAATGAGCAGTTCTTC. This translates into CASSLGLDWNEQFF. Looking up the rest from reference TRBV5-1 and TRBJ2-1 gives the full variable domain: KAGVTQTPRYLIKTRGQQVTLSCSPISGHRSVSWYQQTPGQGLQFLFEYFSETQRNKGNFPGRFSGRQFSNSRSEMNVSTLELGDSALYLCASSLGLDWNEQFFGPGTRLTVL.

The chain links TRBV28 to TRBJ2-3; TRBD1 aligns across 9 bases. The CDR3 runs 15 residues. Trimming took 5 bases from V and 2 from J; bases not matched to a gene: 5. Germline-derived CDR1 and CDR2 are MDHEN and SYDVKM. The CDR3 DNA is TGTGCCAGCAGTACAGGGGGCCGGGACACAGATACGCAGTATTTT. It encodes CASSTGGRDTDTQYF.

About this clone: This CDR3 is also generated by other DNA sequences in the sample. V usage is TRBV7-6 and J usage is TRBJ1-6, with D possibly TRBD1 on 6 matching bases. The CDR3 sequence is 13 residues long. V was clipped by 5 bases and J by 7 bases, with 9 bases between them. From germline, CDR1 is SGHVS and CDR2 FNYEAQ. CDR3 coding DNA: TGTGCCAGCAGCCTGGACAGAAATTCACCCCTCCACTTT. Its translation is CASSLDRNSPLHF.

The chain carries TRBV5-1 and TRBJ2-3, with D perhaps assigned TRBD1 or TRBD2 (5 bases each). This CDR3 comprises 14 residues. Trimming removed 3 bases from V and 4 bases from J, with 12 bases in between. CDR1 is SGHRS and CDR2 is YFSETQ in the germline V gene. CDR3 nucleotide sequence: TGCGCCAGCAGCTCGGGACCTCCCTCAGATACGCAGTATTTT. Its translation: CASSSGPPSDTQYF.

The chain links TRBV5-4 to TRBJ2-6; D possibly matches TRBD1 or TRBD2 (5 bases each). Germline lookup yields CDR1 SGHNT and CDR2 YYREEE (reference sequence). V lost 0 bases and J 2 bases, leaving 21 bases between the germline ends. CDR3 size: 20 residues. This CDR3 reads CASSLGRWGTQVAGANVLTF. For the CDR3, the DNA is TGTGCCAGCAGCTTGGGAAGGTGGGGGACGCAGGTTGCTGGGGCCAACGTCCTGACTTTC.

The rearrangement links TRBV30 to TRBJ1-6; weak D call: TRBD1 (6 bases). V dropped 8 bases and J dropped 8 bases, with 16 bases sitting between them. The CDR3 has 13 amino acids. CDR1 and CDR2 (germline): GTSNPN, SVGIG (reference sequence). The CDR3 loop reads CAGEGRGDSPLHF. The CDR3, as DNA: TGTGCCGGAGAGGGCAGGGGCGATTCACCCCTCCACTTT.

The chain uses TRBV7-9 and TRBJ1-1; 8 nucleotides match TRBD1. The V gene end was trimmed by 0 bases and the J gene end by 5 bases; junction bases not matched to a gene: 8. The CDR3 is 16 residues long. The germline CDR1 and CDR2 sequences are SEHNR and FQNEAQ (reference sequence). The CDR3 reads CASSLAGQGGGTEAFF. The CDR3 coding sequence is TGTGCCAGCAGCTTAGCCGGACAGGGAGGGGGGACTGAAGCTTTCTTT.

The genes are TRBV21-1 and TRBJ1-1. TRBV21-1 is termed a pseudogene. There are 15 residues in the CDR3. CDR3 sequence (DNA): TGTGCCAGCAGCGAAACGACCAAGTGGAACACTGAAGCTTTCTTT. This encodes CASSETTKWNTEAFF.

This clone was found once. The chain joins TRBV5-8 to TRBJ2-5; possibly TRBD2 for D (6 bases). The CDR3 extends over 14 amino acids. V lost 4 bases and J 4 bases, leaving 14 bases between the germline ends. Germline loops: CDR1 SGHTS, CDR2 YDEGEE. The CDR3 reads CASSQGLWGETQYF. The CDR3 DNA follows: TGTGCCAGCAGCCAGGGACTGTGGGGAGAGACCCAGTACTTC.

J is TRBJ2-1 and V is TRBV6-5, with TRBD2 identical over 9 bases. The CDR3 extends over 15 amino acids. Germline V gene sequence: CDR1 MNHEY, CDR2 SVGAGI. Losses at the gene ends were 6 bases for V and 8 bases for J; bases not matched to a gene: 11. CDR3 in amino acids: CASSKAGGTIDEQFF. The CDR3 DNA reads as TGTGCCAGCAGCAAAGCGGGGGGTACTATCGATGAGCAGTTCTTC.

This sequence joins TRBV5-6 and TRBJ1-1; TRBD1 aligns across 7 bases. V lost 0 bases to trimming and J lost 12 bases; unmatched junction nucleotides: 8. CDR1 and CDR2 from the germline V gene are SGHDT and YYEEEE. This CDR3 spans 13 amino acids. The CDR3 sequence: CASSLAPGGNPFF. The CDR3 DNA reads TGTGCCAGCAGCTTGGCGCCAGGGGGGAATCCTTTCTTT.

The chain couples TRBV11-2 to TRBJ1-2, with D tentatively TRBD1 (5 bases). The CDR3 covers 12 residues. Between the trimmed V and J ends, which lost 5 bases and 4 bases, there was a span of 8 bases. CDR1 and CDR2 from the germline V gene are SGHAT and FQNNGV. CDR3 amino acids: CASSRQSYGYTF. The CDR3 bases are TGTGCCAGCAGCCGACAGAGCTATGGCTACACCTTC.

Comments on this clone: Within the sample, other DNA sequences also encode this same CDR3. The V gene is TRBV18, the J gene TRBJ2-5; D ambiguous. This CDR3 has 13 residues. Trimming pared 3 bases from V and 1 base from J, leaving 6 bases between. Germline V lookup: CDR1 KGHSH, CDR2 LQKENI. The CDR3 region is CASSPGSQETQYF. In nucleotides, the CDR3 is TGTGCCAGCTCACCCGGTAGCCAAGAGACCCAGTACTTC.

The genes are TRBV6-5 and TRBJ2-5; no clear D gene. The CDR3 extends over 15 amino acids. Germline-derived CDR1 and CDR2 are MNHEY and SVGAGI. Trimming pared 0 bases from V and 1 base from J, leaving 9 bases between. Here the CDR3 DNA reads TGTGCCAGCAGTTACTCGAACGTACCCCAAGAGACCCAGTACTTC. This gives the protein CASSYSNVPQETQYF.

In DNA form, the CDR3 reads TGTGCCAGCAGCTTGACCAGGGCCCCCTACGAGCAGTACTTC. Amino acid sequence: CASSLTRAPYEQYF. The chain carries TRBV5-6 and TRBJ2-7; a possible D gene is TRBD1 (5 bases). The CDR3 has 14 amino acids. V dropped 1 base and J dropped 2 bases, with 10 bases sitting between them. Germline V gene data show CDR1 as SGHDT and CDR2 as YYEEEE. The complete variable domain, with remaining parts taken from reference TRBV5-6 and TRBJ2-7, reads DAGVTQSPTHLIKTRGQQVTLRCSPKSGHDTVSWYQQALGQGPQFIFQYYEEEERQRGNFPDRFSGHQFPNYSSELNVNALLLGDSALYLCASSLTRAPYEQYFGPGTRLTVT.

This clone has only a few counts. This chain links TRBV7-9 with TRBJ2-7; maybe TRBD1 (5 bases). The CDR3 is 15 amino acids. Trimming removed 2 bases from V and 3 bases from J, with 14 bases in between. Per the germline V gene, CDR1 is SEHNR and CDR2 is FQNEAQ (reference sequence). CDR3 DNA: TGTGCCAGCAGCTTAATCCAGGGTATCAGCTACGAGCAGTACTTC. It codes for CASSLIQGISYEQYF.

This chain connects TRBV7-3 to TRBJ2-1; the D is unclear. Deletions cut 1 base from V and 3 bases from J, with 13 bases between. The CDR3 length is 16 residues. Germline CDR1 and CDR2: SGHTA and FQGTGA. CDR3 in DNA: TGTGCCAGCAGCTTAATTTCGGGTACCCTCTACAATGAGCAGTTCTTC. Translating gives CASSLISGTLYNEQFF.

The V call is TRBV18, the J call TRBJ1-1, with TRBD1 as a possible D gene (5 bases). The germline CDR1 and CDR2 sequences are KGHSH and LQKENI. This CDR3 spans 15 amino acids. V gave up 2 bases and J gave up 0 bases, with 10 bases separating them. CDR3 in amino acids: CASSPGQQMNTEAFF. The CDR3 DNA sequence: TGTGCCAGCTCACCAGGACAACAGATGAACACTGAAGCTTTCTTT.

The chain combines TRBV5-1 with TRBJ2-7, with 11 bases aligning to TRBD2. Trimming at V came to 4 bases and at J to 0 bases, leaving 6 bases not matched to a gene. Germline V lookup: CDR1 SGHRS, CDR2 YFSETQ. This CDR3 comprises 16 residues. The CDR3 reads CASSPRTSGYSYEQYF. CDR3 coding DNA: TGCGCCAGCAGCCCAAGGACTAGCGGGTACTCCTACGAGCAGTACTTC.

The V call is TRBV7-2, the J call TRBJ2-5; weak D call: TRBD1 (6 bases). Per the germline V gene, CDR1 is SGHTA and CDR2 is FQGNSA. The CDR3 totals 14 residues. Trimming shortened V by 1 base and J by 4 bases, and 10 bases separated the two germline ends. The DNA of the CDR3 is TGTGCCAGCAGCTTAGGGACAGAACGAGAGACCCAGTACTTC. Its protein product is CASSLGTERETQYF.